What follows describes a single T cell receptor (beta chain). What it binds is unknown. PCR involved 60 Vbeta and 13 Jbeta primers. The table came from immunoSEQ multiplex PCR; TCRdb's copy has only in-frame clones and leaves some out. The data show some 120,000 clones, roughly four fifths seen once. The sample belongs to a study of cytomegalovirus exposure and HLA in healthy donors. Study-level background: Genotyping showed roughly 83% of a few hundred donors falling in the Caucasian-associated ancestry cluster.

Study-wide results and caveats: It is likely that the observed cluster of highly shared sequence variants was a sequencing artifact. Later analysis found that TCR beta chains associated with HLA were more clonally expanded than other, equally common chains.

The V gene's germline CDR1 is SGHTA and CDR2 FQGNSA. The CDR3 contains 16 residues. The trim removed 5 bases at V and 2 bases at J, leaving 12 bases unmatched. Sequenced input: PBMCs. The V call is TRBV7-2, the J call TRBJ2-7, with 7 bases matching TRBD2. This clonotype originated in a woman between 40 and 50 years old in good health and CMV-seronegative. The CDR3 is CASSPAGGRGTYEQYF. DNA of the CDR3: TGTGCCAGCAGCCCGGCCGGGGGGAGAGGAACCTACGAGCAGTACTTC. Full variable domain (missing parts from reference TRBV7-2 and TRBJ2-7): GAGVSQSPSNKVTEKGKDVELRCDPISGHTALYWYRQSLGQGLEFLIYFQGNSAPDKSGLPSDRFSAERTGGSVSTLTIQRTQQEDSAVYLCASSPAGGRGTYEQYFGPGTRLTVT.